This T cell receptor beta chain was sequenced for a study of Graves' ophthalmopathy and Graves' hyperthyroidism. RNA served as the template for amplifying TCR beta CDR3 regions. First-round RT-PCR with HTBI primers preceded a second-round multiplex PCR. TCRdb redid the calling of the multiplex PCR reads with MiXCR, one entry per CDR3 protein. There are 620,000 or so distinct CDR3 sequences in the sample; about 20% occur only once, and more than 5.5% lies in the top ten. By definition, stable hyperthyroidism involved no ophthalmopathy within 18 months of follow-up. Other autoimmune diseases, uncontrolled infections, pregnancy or lactation excluded patients from enrollment. The CDR3 length is 19 residues. The V and J ends lost 4 bases and 1 base, in that order; junction bases with no gene match: 12. CDR1 LGHDT and CDR2 YNNKEL come from the germline V gene (reference sequence). Findings of the study overall: Most thyroid clonotypes expanded beyond 0.001 frequency were also found in blood.

A remark on this clonotype: Its antigen is undetermined.

This receptor was taken from a woman aged 18-29 years with stable Graves' hyperthyroidism. Some clones in this sample may be carry-over from other donors' samples. The chain recombines TRBV3-1 with TRBJ2-2; 10 positions agree with TRBD2. Material for sequencing was peripheral blood. CDR3 sequence reads: CASSRSVLAGGKNTGELFF. CDR3 sequence (DNA): TGTGCCAGCAGCCGTAGCGTTTTAGCGGGAGGCAAGAACACCGGGGAGCTGTTTTTT.